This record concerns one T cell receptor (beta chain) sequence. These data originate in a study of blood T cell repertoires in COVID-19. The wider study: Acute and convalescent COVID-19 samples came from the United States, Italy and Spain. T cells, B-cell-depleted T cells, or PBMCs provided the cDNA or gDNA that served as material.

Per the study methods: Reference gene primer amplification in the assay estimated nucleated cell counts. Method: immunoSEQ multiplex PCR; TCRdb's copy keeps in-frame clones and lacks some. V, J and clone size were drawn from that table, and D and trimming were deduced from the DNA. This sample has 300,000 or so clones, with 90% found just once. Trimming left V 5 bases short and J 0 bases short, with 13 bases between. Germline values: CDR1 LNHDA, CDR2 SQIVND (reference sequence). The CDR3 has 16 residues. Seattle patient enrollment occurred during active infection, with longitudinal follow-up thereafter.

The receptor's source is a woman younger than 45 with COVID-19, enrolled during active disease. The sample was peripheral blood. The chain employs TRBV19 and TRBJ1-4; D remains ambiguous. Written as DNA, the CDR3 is TGTGCCAGTAGTGGACTACGATCTGCAACTAATGAAAAACTGTTTTTT. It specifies CASSGLRSATNEKLFF.